The 32 T cell receptor beta chains reported below all come from one sample, sequenced in a study of early T cells in non-severe SARS-CoV-2 infection. One entry per CDR3 protein, called by TCRdb with MiXCR from the 5' RACE reads. The table has approximately 65,000 distinct CDR3 sequences, roughly 13% seen once. The specimen was whole blood. The receptors stem from an adult who was a healthcare worker with PCR-confirmed SARS-CoV-2 infection or an uninfected control (not recorded which).

This clonotype was found many times. This chain uses TRBV6-5 with TRBJ2-2; D gene uncertain. The CDR3 is made up of 11 amino acids. Germline V gene lookup returns CDR1 MNHEY and CDR2 SVGAGI. The ends were cut back, 8 bases at V and 4 bases at J, with 5 bases in the middle. CDR3 DNA: TGTGCCAGCGGTCGCACCGGGGAGCTGTTTTTT. Protein sequence: CASGRTGELFF.

The genes are TRBV12-3 or TRBV12-4 and TRBJ2-7, with 8 nucleotides matching TRBD1. V was clipped by 4 bases and J by 7 bases; unmatched bases: 6. The length of the CDR3 is 13 residues. The CDR3 sequence: CASSYSQGGEQYF. Here the CDR3 DNA reads TGTGCCAGCAGTTATTCACAGGGGGGTGAGCAGTACTTC.

This clonotype has a handful of counts. The chain recombines TRBV7-6 with TRBJ2-7; 15 positions agree with TRBD2. The junction had 2 bases not matched to a gene; V was cut back by 4 bases and J by 4 bases. Germline V gene lookup returns CDR1 SGHVS and CDR2 FNYEAQ. The CDR3 has 15 residues. In nucleotides, the CDR3 is TGTGCCAGCAGCTCGGGACTAGCGGGGGGTTACGAGCAGTACTTC. Residues: CASSSGLAGGYEQYF.

At least ten counts were recorded for this clonotype. The rearrangement links TRBV7-2 to TRBJ2-5; 7 nucleotides line up with TRBD2. CDR1 SGHTA and CDR2 FQGNSA come from the germline V gene. The V and J ends lost 5 bases and 7 bases, in that order; junction bases with no gene match: 16. The CDR3 sequence is 16 residues long. The CDR3 reads CASSQKSRDYGRTQYF. The CDR3 DNA follows: TGTGCCAGCAGCCAAAAGAGCAGGGACTACGGGCGGACCCAGTACTTC.

This clonotype has a handful of counts. This chain links TRBV12-3 or TRBV12-4 with TRBJ2-7, with no clear D. The CDR3 contains 11 residues. With 2 bases removed from V and 5 bases from J, the gap between germline ends came to 4 bases. In DNA form, the CDR3 reads TGTGCCAGCAGTTTAACGGACGAGCAGTACTTC. This translates into CASSLTDEQYF.

V gene TRBV20-1 combines with J gene TRBJ2-1, with D perhaps matching TRBD1 (6 bases). The germline V and J ends were trimmed by 6 bases and 1 base, with 19 bases remaining between them. The germline CDR1 and CDR2 sequences are DFQATT and SNEGSKA (reference sequence). The CDR3 contains 16 residues. The CDR3 nucleotides are TGCAGTGCCTTCAACAGGGTCAGTTATTCCTACAATGAGCAGTTCTTC. Translated, it gives CSAFNRVSYSYNEQFF.

This clonotype occurred a few times. The chain combines TRBV9 with TRBJ2-5, with D maybe TRBD1 (5 bases). Germline V gene data show CDR1 as SGDLS and CDR2 as YYNGEE. Trimming cost V 4 bases and J 2 bases, with 9 bases left between them. The CDR3 loop spans 13 amino acids. The CDR3 loop reads CASSIRQQETQYF. CDR3 nucleotide sequence: TGTGCCAGCAGCATTCGACAGCAAGAGACCCAGTACTTC. The entire variable domain, with the rest obtained from reference TRBV9 and TRBJ2-5, is as follows: DSGVTQTPKHLITATGQRVTLRCSPRSGDLSVYWYQQSLDQGLQFLIQYYNGEERAKGNILERFSAQQFPDLHSELNLSSLELGDSALYFCASSIRQQETQYFGPGTRLLVL.

The chain recombines TRBV11-2 with TRBJ1-4; no reliable D call. Germline V gene data show CDR1 as SGHAT and CDR2 as FQNNGV. CDR3 length equals 15 residues. V shed 1 base and J shed 1 base, with 7 bases lying between them. Here the CDR3 DNA reads TGTGCCAGCAGCTTAGGTAGCAGAACTAATGAAAAACTGTTTTTT. This translates into CASSLGSRTNEKLFF.

The chain couples TRBV6-1 to TRBJ1-1; D gene uncertain. The CDR3 length is 13 residues. V was clipped by 4 bases and J by 4 bases, with 10 bases between them. Per the germline V gene, CDR1 is MNHNS and CDR2 is SASEGT. CDR3 DNA sequence: TGTGCCAGCAGTGCCAGGATTACCACTGAAGCTTTCTTT. This codes for CASSARITTEAFF.

This clonotype was seen only a few times. V gene TRBV28 combines with J gene TRBJ2-7; no reliable D call. Germline V CDR1 and CDR2: MDHEN, SYDVKM. This CDR3 is built from 15 residues. Deletions cut 6 bases from V and 4 bases from J, with 19 bases between. CDR3 in DNA: TGTGCCAGCAGATTCCCAGGCCCAGGTGGGTACGAGCAGTACTTC. The encoded protein is CASRFPGPGGYEQYF.

A few counts support this clonotype. The chain has TRBV6-6 and TRBJ2-7; the D gene is possibly TRBD1 (6 bases). This CDR3 has 16 residues. Trimming took off 6 bases at V and 0 bases at J, with 18 bases between the two ends. Per the germline V gene, CDR1 is MNHNY and CDR2 is SVGAGI (reference sequence). In DNA, the CDR3 is TGTGCCAGCAGACGATTGGACGACAGGAGCTCCTACGAGCAGTACTTC. Protein: CASRRLDDRSSYEQYF.

CDR3 residues: CASSLDRAKEQYF. The DNA for the CDR3 is TGCGCCAGCAGCCTCGATAGGGCGAAAGAGCAGTACTTC. The chain is built from TRBV4-3 and TRBJ2-7; no clear D gene. Trimming removed 4 bases from V and 7 bases from J, with 14 bases in between. From germline, CDR1 is LGHNA and CDR2 YSLEER. The CDR3 totals 13 residues.

This clonotype was counted many times. The genes are TRBV14 and TRBJ1-1; D ambiguous. Germline V gene sequence: CDR1 SGHDN, CDR2 FVKESK. The V end lost 1 base, the J end lost 7 bases, and 10 bases lay between the germline ends. The length of the CDR3 is 13 residues. As DNA, the CDR3 is TGTGCCAGCAGCCAAGGACTCCACAGTGAAGCTTTCTTT. Translated, it gives CASSQGLHSEAFF.

The chain uses TRBV6-1 and TRBJ2-2; D is possibly TRBD1 (6 bases). The germline CDR1 and CDR2 sequences are MNHNS and SASEGT. The CDR3 has 16 residues. The V gene lost 7 bases and the J gene lost 4 bases, with 19 bases spanning the gap. CDR3 protein: CASTSWAGVGTGELFF. The CDR3 DNA follows: TGTGCCAGCACATCTTGGGCAGGGGTGGGCACCGGGGAGCTGTTTTTT.

This chain links TRBV7-9 with TRBJ2-2; 8 bases are a match to TRBD1. CDR1 and CDR2 (germline): SEHNR, FQNEAQ (reference sequence). Unmatched junction bases numbered 7, after V lost 4 bases and J lost 6 bases. This CDR3 region has 15 residues. CDR3 amino acids: CASSSRQGISGELFF. The CDR3 nucleotides read TGTGCCAGCAGCTCAAGACAGGGGATCTCCGGGGAGCTGTTTTTT.

This clonotype was seen more than once but under ten times. The V gene is TRBV7-3, the J gene TRBJ2-3; D remains unclear. The V end was cut by 4 bases, the J end by 0 bases, with 8 bases between. Germline loops: CDR1 SGHTA, CDR2 FQGTGA. CDR3 length: 14 amino acids. CDR3: CASSSLSSTDTQYF. The CDR3 DNA follows: TGTGCCAGCAGCTCCCTCTCCAGCACAGATACGCAGTATTTT. Supplemented by reference TRBV7-3 and TRBJ2-3, the full variable domain reads GAGVSQTPSNKVTEKGKYVELRCDPISGHTALYWYRQSLGQGPEFLIYFQGTGAADDSGLPNDRFFAVRPEGSVSTLKIQRTERGDSAVYLCASSSLSSTDTQYFGPGTRLTVL.

In this sample, this clonotype turned up a few times. V gene TRBV6-6 combines with J gene TRBJ1-5, with D unclear. The V end was cut by 2 bases, the J end by 8 bases, with 7 bases between. Germline-derived CDR1 and CDR2 are MNHNY and SVGAGI (reference sequence). This CDR3 contains 12 residues. The CDR3 region has the DNA TGTGCCAGCAGTTACCCCTCGAAGCCCCAGCATTTT. Translated: CASSYPSKPQHF.

The chain uses TRBV29-1 and TRBJ2-3, with D perhaps matching TRBD2 (6 bases). CDR3 length: 15 residues. The V end was cut by 1 base, the J end by 1 base, with 12 bases between. The germline CDR1 and CDR2 sequences are SQVTM and ANQGSEA. The DNA for the CDR3 is TGCAGCGTTGAAGTGGCGGGAATCGGCACAGATACGCAGTATTTT. Its protein product is CSVEVAGIGTDTQYF.

The V call is TRBV6-1, the J call TRBJ2-3, with D possibly TRBD1 on 5 matching bases. From germline, CDR1 is MNHNS and CDR2 SASEGT. V dropped 4 bases and J dropped 0 bases, with 11 bases sitting between them. The CDR3 runs 15 residues. CDR3 amino acids: CASSADKTSTDTQYF. In nucleotides, the CDR3 is TGTGCCAGCAGTGCGGACAAGACTAGCACAGATACGCAGTATTTT.

In its sample, this clonotype was seen a few times. J is TRBJ1-1 and V is TRBV6-4, with D tentatively TRBD1 (5 bases). The CDR3 extends over 13 amino acids. The V and J ends lost 3 bases and 3 bases respectively, with 8 bases between them. CDR1 is MRHNA and CDR2 is SNTAGT in the germline V gene. CDR3 residues: CASSERDDTEAFF. The CDR3, as DNA: TGTGCCAGCAGTGAACGGGACGACACTGAAGCTTTCTTT.

This clonotype was observed a handful of times. This chain uses TRBV5-5 with TRBJ1-1; D not certain. Trimming took off 5 bases at V and 0 bases at J, with 8 bases between the two ends. This CDR3 region has 13 residues. In germline, CDR1 is SGHKS, CDR2 YYEKEE (reference sequence). CDR3 nucleotides: TGTGCCAGCAGTTGGGCTTTGAACACTGAAGCTTTCTTT. Its protein is CASSWALNTEAFF. The full variable domain, with the rest looked up from reference TRBV5-5 and TRBJ1-1, is DAGVTQSPTHLIKTRGQQVTLRCSPISGHKSVSWYQQVLGQGPQFIFQYYEKEERGRGNFPDRFSARQFPNYSSELNVNALLLGDSALYLCASSWALNTEAFFGQGTRLTVV.

This clonotype was detected many times. V gene TRBV6-1 combines with J gene TRBJ1-6, with a possible D match to TRBD1 (6 bases). Germline assignment: CDR1 MNHNS and CDR2 SASEGT. Between the trimmed V and J ends, which lost 8 bases and 6 bases, there was a span of 14 bases. This CDR3 spans 14 amino acids. The CDR3 DNA is TGTGCCAGCGAGCAGACAGGCGTTAATTCACCCCTCCACTTT. It encodes CASEQTGVNSPLHF.

This clonotype has a count of ten or more. The junction departs from germline at one end; a sequencing error may be responsible. This sequence joins TRBV7-2 and TRBJ1-6; no clear D. The CDR3 runs to 13 residues. Germline CDR1 reads SGHTA; CDR2 reads FQGNSA. The CDR3 nucleotides read TGTGCCAGCAGCCCTTCCCCGGGCGACCTTCTGAGCTTT. Its translation: CASSPSPGDLLSF.

This chain uses TRBV3-1 with TRBJ2-7; TRBD1 aligns across 7 bases. The CDR3 is 14 residues long. J was trimmed by 3 bases and V by 1 base; bases with no gene match: 3. Germline V gives CDR1 LGHDT, CDR2 YNNKEL (reference sequence). The CDR3 loop reads CASSQADRDYEQYF. The CDR3 DNA is TGTGCCAGCAGCCAAGCAGACAGGGACTACGAGCAGTACTTC.

The V gene is TRBV11-2, the J gene TRBJ1-1; no firm D call. Trimming shortened V by 5 bases and J by 4 bases, and 14 bases separated the two germline ends. This CDR3 is built from 14 residues. CDR1 and CDR2 from the germline V gene are SGHAT and FQNNGV. This CDR3 reads CASSLAGSATEAFF. The CDR3 DNA is TGTGCCAGCAGCCTAGCAGGTTCCGCCACTGAAGCTTTCTTT. The whole variable domain, remainder taken from reference TRBV11-2 and TRBJ1-1, is EAGVAQSPRYKIIEKRQSVAFWCNPISGHATLYWYQQILGQGPKLLIQFQNNGVVDDSQLPKDRFSAERLKGVDSTLKIQPAKLEDSAVYLCASSLAGSATEAFFGQGTRLTVV.

This clonotype was recorded only once. V and J are TRBV7-6 and TRBJ2-7; D not resolved. Deletions cut 0 bases from V and 2 bases from J, with 5 bases between. The germline V gene has CDR1 SGHVS and CDR2 FNYEAQ. This CDR3 is built from 13 residues. CDR3 in DNA: TGTGCCAGCAGCTTAGCGCAGACCTACGAGCAGTACTTC. It encodes CASSLAQTYEQYF.

The CDR3 loop is CASSPTAGQGTEAFF. The CDR3 DNA reads TGTGCCAGCAGCCCGACGGCGGGTCAGGGCACTGAAGCTTTCTTT. The chain is built from TRBV7-3 and TRBJ1-1; possible D gene TRBD1, 5 bases. The CDR3 is 15 amino acids. V was pared by 5 bases and J by 4 bases, with 17 bases between. CDR1 is SGHTA and CDR2 is FQGTGA in the germline V gene.

The chain links TRBV11-1 to TRBJ1-1; D is unresolved. CDR1 is SGHAT and CDR2 is FQDESV in the germline V gene (reference sequence). The V and J ends lost 3 bases and 0 bases respectively, with 8 bases between them. CDR3 size: 14 residues. The CDR3 is CASSFWRMNTEAFF. As DNA, the CDR3 is TGTGCCAGCAGCTTTTGGCGGATGAACACTGAAGCTTTCTTT.

There are a few counts of this clonotype. The rearrangement uses TRBV12-3 or TRBV12-4 and TRBJ2-3; 8 positions match TRBD2. CDR3 length: 14 amino acids. V trimming: 6 bases; J trimming: 5 bases; junction bases outside the gene matches: 7. The CDR3 nucleotides read TGTGCCAGCAGACCGGGACTAGGGGTAGATACGCAGTATTTT. Its protein product is CASRPGLGVDTQYF.

This clonotype was recorded a few times. The rearrangement uses TRBV5-1 and TRBJ1-5; D uncertain. V was clipped by 5 bases and J by 3 bases, with 12 bases between them. From germline, CDR1 is SGHRS and CDR2 YFSETQ. The CDR3 covers 14 residues. The CDR3 is CASSTDGINQPQHF. The DNA of the CDR3 is TGCGCCAGCAGTACGGACGGAATCAATCAGCCCCAGCATTTT.

This clonotype was recorded at least ten times. The rearrangement links TRBV29-1 to TRBJ2-2; D is uncertain. Germline V gene data show CDR1 as SQVTM and CDR2 as ANQGSEA. This CDR3 region has 13 residues. The V end lost 3 bases, the J end lost 0 bases, and 5 bases lay between the germline ends. The CDR3 region is CSVDRANTGELFF. CDR3 coding DNA: TGCAGCGTTGACAGAGCGAACACCGGGGAGCTGTTTTTT.

This clonotype occurred a few times. This chain links TRBV7-2 with TRBJ2-3; no clear D gene. V lost 1 base and J lost 4, with 6 bases in between. Germline values: CDR1 SGHTA, CDR2 FQGNSA. CDR3 length: 13 residues. The CDR3 here is CASSLVLADTQYF. The CDR3 coding sequence is TGTGCCAGCAGCTTAGTTCTTGCAGATACGCAGTATTTT.